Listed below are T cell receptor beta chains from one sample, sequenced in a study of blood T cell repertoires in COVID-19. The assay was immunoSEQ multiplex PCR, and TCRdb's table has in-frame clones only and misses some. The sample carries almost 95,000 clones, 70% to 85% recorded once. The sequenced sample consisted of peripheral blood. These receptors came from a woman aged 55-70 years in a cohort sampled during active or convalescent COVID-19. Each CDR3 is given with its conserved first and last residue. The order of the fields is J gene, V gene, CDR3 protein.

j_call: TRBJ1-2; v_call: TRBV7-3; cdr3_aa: CASSLTGAGQDYGYTF
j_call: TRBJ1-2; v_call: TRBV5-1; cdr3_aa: CASSAQQGATHGYTF
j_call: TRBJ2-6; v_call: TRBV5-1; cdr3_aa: CASSLAGGQRVNSGANVLTF
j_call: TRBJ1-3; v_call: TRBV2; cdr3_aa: CASRPGQGSLNSGNTIYF
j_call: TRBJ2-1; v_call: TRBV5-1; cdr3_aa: CASSLPAGGNEQFF
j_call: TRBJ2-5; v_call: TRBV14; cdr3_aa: CASSRLLAGGQETQYF
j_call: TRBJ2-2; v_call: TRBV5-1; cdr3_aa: CASTPRGGNTGELFF
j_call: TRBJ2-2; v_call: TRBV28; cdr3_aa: CASSQGDTNTGELFF
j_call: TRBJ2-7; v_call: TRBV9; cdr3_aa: CASSVEGSGVYEQYF
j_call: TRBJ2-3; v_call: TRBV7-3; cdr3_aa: CASSPVGDTQYF
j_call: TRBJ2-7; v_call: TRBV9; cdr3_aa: CASSVGQDARWGYEQYF